These 13 T cell receptor beta chains came from one sample sequenced in a study of radiation and T cells in renal cell carcinoma (TCRdb year 2020). The library was produced with the immunoSEQ multiplex PCR assay. The table comes from immuneACCESS by way of TCRdb, which keeps in-frame sequences with V and J called. Part of the clones is missing from these tables; in studies checked, under half for an unresolved V gene and the rest for unknown reasons. Within this sample are 50,000 to 75,000 clones, with roughly 79% of them counted one time only. The biggest ten clones account for 6% to 8% of the sample. Sample time point, as interpreted from the label and publication: baseline pretreatment blood. In light of the paper, this sample's treatment or condition label describes: 15 Gy SBRT to primary tumor, nephrectomy 4 weeks later. Specimen: blood, collected from a patient whose treatment included radiotherapy and nephrectomy. The receptor source for this set is a man in his fifties or sixties with renal cell carcinoma.

V is TRBV11-2 and J is TRBJ1-1, with TRBD1 identical over 8 bases. CDR3 size: 13 residues. CDR1 SGHAT and CDR2 FQNNGV come from the germline V gene. V dropped 5 bases and J dropped 6; count of bases not matched to a gene: 5. In DNA form, the CDR3 reads TGTGCCAGCAGCCCTGACAGGGGTTCTGAAGCTTTCTTT. Translation: CASSPDRGSEAFF.

The chain recombines TRBV6-1 with TRBJ2-1; no clear D. Germline values: CDR1 MNHNS, CDR2 SASEGT. V lost 0 bases, J lost 7 bases, and 10 bases lay in between. This CDR3 contains 14 residues. Written as DNA, the CDR3 is TGTGCCAGCAGTGAAGCGCGTCTAAATAATGAGCAGTTCTTC. Residues: CASSEARLNNEQFF.

A word on this clone: In the same sample, other DNA sequences code for this CDR3. The rearrangement joins TRBV18 to TRBJ1-1; D call uncertain. This CDR3 region has 12 residues. CDR1 and CDR2 (germline): KGHSH, LQKENI. V gave up 4 bases and J gave up 5 bases, with 8 bases separating them. The CDR3 sequence: CASSQGDTEAFF. CDR3 bases: TGTGCCAGCTCACAGGGCGATACTGAAGCTTTCTTT.

CDR3 sequence (DNA): TGTGCCAGCAGTTCTTACAGGGGTGAAAAACTGTTTTTT. The encoded protein is CASSSYRGEKLFF. The chain joins TRBV27 to TRBJ1-4, with 7 bases aligning to TRBD1. Germline V gene data show CDR1 as MNHEY and CDR2 as SMNVEV (reference sequence). There are 13 residues in the CDR3. The ends lost 4 bases at V and 7 bases at J; junction bases unmatched: 3.

The rearrangement uses TRBV5-1 and TRBJ1-4, with unresolved D. Trimming took off 4 bases at V and 2 bases at J, with 12 bases between the two ends. This CDR3 is built from 15 residues. The V gene's germline CDR1 is SGHRS and CDR2 YFSETQ. CDR3 loop: CASSPNLGTNEKLFF. The CDR3 region has the DNA TGCGCCAGCAGCCCTAACCTGGGTACTAATGAAAAACTGTTTTTT.

This clone has only a few counts. CDR3 residues: CATSRDGGNTAFF. CDR3 coding DNA: TGTGCCACCAGCAGAGATGGCGGGAATACCGCTTTCTTT. The rearrangement uses TRBV15 and TRBJ1-1; D unresolved. This CDR3 is built from 13 residues. Deletions cut 0 bases from V and 11 bases from J, with 13 bases between. Germline values: CDR1 LNHNV, CDR2 YYDKDF (reference sequence).

The rearrangement uses TRBV5-1 and TRBJ2-2; 7 bases line up with TRBD1. The CDR3 totals 15 residues. The J segment lost 0 bases and the V segment lost 3 bases, leaving 2 bases of the junction unmatched. CDR1 SGHRS and CDR2 YFSETQ come from the germline V gene. CDR3: CASSSGTANTGELFF. As DNA, the CDR3 is TGCGCCAGCAGCTCCGGGACAGCGAACACCGGGGAGCTGTTTTTT. Filled out from reference TRBV5-1 and TRBJ2-2, the complete variable domain reads KAGVTQTPRYLIKTRGQQVTLSCSPISGHRSVSWYQQTPGQGLQFLFEYFSETQRNKGNFPGRFSGRQFSNSRSEMNVSTLELGDSALYLCASSSGTANTGELFFGEGSRLTVL.

The gene calls are TRBV6-1 and TRBJ2-2; D remains unclear. This CDR3 is built from 13 residues. Trimming took 6 bases from V and 4 from J, leaving 9 bases between them. From germline, CDR1 is MNHNS and CDR2 SASEGT. The CDR3 sequence: CASRPDFTGELFF. DNA of the CDR3: TGTGCCAGCAGGCCAGACTTCACCGGGGAGCTGTTTTTT.

The V gene is TRBV5-4, the J gene TRBJ1-1; D perhaps matches TRBD1 (6 bases). The V end lost 5 bases, the J end lost 0 bases, and 14 bases lay between the germline ends. CDR3 length: 15 residues. In germline, CDR1 is SGHNT, CDR2 YYREEE (reference sequence). The CDR3 sequence is CASRSGGPLNTEAFF. CDR3 DNA sequence: TGTGCCAGCAGATCGGGGGGGCCCCTGAACACTGAAGCTTTCTTT.

The chain carries TRBV11-3 and TRBJ1-3, with D possibly being TRBD1 (5 bases). The CDR3 spans 15 residues. Germline assignment: CDR1 SGHNT and CDR2 YENEEA. Trimming removed 4 bases from V and 0 bases from J, with 10 bases in between. The CDR3 protein is CASSWDSSSGNTIYF. The DNA for the CDR3 is TGTGCCAGCAGCTGGGACTCAAGCTCTGGAAACACCATATATTTT. Combining the CDR3 with reference TRBV11-3 and TRBJ1-3 gives the whole variable domain EAGVVQSPRYKIIEKKQPVAFWCNPISGHNTLYWYLQNLGQGPELLIRYENEEAVDDSQLPKDRFSAERLKGVDSTLKIQPAELGDSAVYLCASSWDSSSGNTIYFGEGSWLTVV.

This clone appeared a few times. V and J are TRBV7-9 and TRBJ2-5; 8 bases line up with TRBD2. The CDR3 consists of 14 residues. With V trimmed by 9 bases and J by 2 bases, 8 bases remained unmatched. Germline assignment: CDR1 SEHNR and CDR2 FQNEAQ (reference sequence). CDR3 DNA: TGTGCCAGTAGAGGGAGCGGGGGACAAGAGACCCAGTACTTC. Encoded protein: CASRGSGGQETQYF.

V and J are TRBV7-2 and TRBJ2-4; tentatively, D is TRBD1 or TRBD2 (5 bases each). The V and J ends lost 5 bases and 6 bases respectively, with 17 bases between them. Germline CDR1 and CDR2: SGHTA and FQGNSA. This CDR3 spans 15 amino acids. CDR3 coding DNA: TGTGCCAGCAGCAAAGGGGTCGGGGTTTTAAACATTCAGTACTTC. Protein: CASSKGVGVLNIQYF. The complete variable domain, with remaining parts taken from reference TRBV7-2 and TRBJ2-4, reads GAGVSQSPSNKVTEKGKDVELRCDPISGHTALYWYRQSLGQGLEFLIYFQGNSAPDKSGLPSDRFSAERTGGSVSTLTIQRTQQEDSAVYLCASSKGVGVLNIQYFGAGTRLSVL.

The chain employs TRBV2 and TRBJ1-3; 8 bases line up with TRBD1. The CDR3 spans 13 residues. V was pared by 7 bases and J by 7 bases, with 6 bases of the junction left unmatched. From germline, CDR1 is SNHLY and CDR2 FYNNEI. CDR3 amino acids: CASIRTGWNTIYF. CDR3 coding DNA: TGTGCCAGCATTCGGACAGGGTGGAACACCATATATTTT.